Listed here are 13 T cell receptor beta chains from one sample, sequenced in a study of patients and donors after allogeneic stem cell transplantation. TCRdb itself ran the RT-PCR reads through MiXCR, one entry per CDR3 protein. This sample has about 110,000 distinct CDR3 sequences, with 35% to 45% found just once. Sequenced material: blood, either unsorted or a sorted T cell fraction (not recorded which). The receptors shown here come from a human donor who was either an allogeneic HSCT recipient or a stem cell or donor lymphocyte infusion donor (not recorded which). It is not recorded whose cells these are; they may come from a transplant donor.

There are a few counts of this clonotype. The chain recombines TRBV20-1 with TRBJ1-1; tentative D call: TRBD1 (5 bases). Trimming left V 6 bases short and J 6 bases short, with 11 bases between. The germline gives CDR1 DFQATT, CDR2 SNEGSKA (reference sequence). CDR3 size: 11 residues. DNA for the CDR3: TGCAGTGCCCTAAGGGGAGCTGAAGCTTTCTTT. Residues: CSALRGAEAFF.

The CDR3 protein is CASSSVREQFF. CDR3 nucleotides: TGCGCCAGCAGTTCGGTGCGGGAGCAGTTCTTC. The V and J genes are TRBV10-2 and TRBJ2-1; D not certain. The CDR3 has 11 residues. Per germline, CDR1 WSHSY and CDR2 SAAADI. Trimming stripped 5 bases from V and 10 bases from J, with 9 bases between.

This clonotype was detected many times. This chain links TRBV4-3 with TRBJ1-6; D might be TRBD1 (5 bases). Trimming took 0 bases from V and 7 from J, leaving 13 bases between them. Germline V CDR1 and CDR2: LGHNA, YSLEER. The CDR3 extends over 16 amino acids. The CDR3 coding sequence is TGCGCCAGCAGCCAAGATGGGCCGTCAGGGAATTCACCCCTCCACTTT. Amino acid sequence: CASSQDGPSGNSPLHF.

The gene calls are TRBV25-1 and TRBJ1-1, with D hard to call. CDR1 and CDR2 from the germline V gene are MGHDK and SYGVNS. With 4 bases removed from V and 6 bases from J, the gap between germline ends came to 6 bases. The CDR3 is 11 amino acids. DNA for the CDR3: TGTGCCAGCAGTGGGGTGTCTGAAGCTTTCTTT. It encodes CASSGVSEAFF.

The chain's CDR3 is CASSYLRGGGQPQHF. The CDR3 DNA reads TGTGCCAGCAGTTACTTGCGGGGAGGGGGTCAGCCCCAGCATTTT. The rearrangement joins TRBV6-5 to TRBJ1-5, with D maybe TRBD1 (6 bases). With 1 base removed from V and 6 bases from J, the gap between germline ends came to 13 bases. This CDR3 comprises 15 residues. Germline-derived CDR1 and CDR2 are MNHEY and SVGAGI.

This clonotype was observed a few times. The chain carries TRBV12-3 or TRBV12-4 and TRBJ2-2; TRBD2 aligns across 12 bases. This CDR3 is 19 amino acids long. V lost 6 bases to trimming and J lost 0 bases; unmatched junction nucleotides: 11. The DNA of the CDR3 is TGTGCCAGCAGCCCGACTAGCGGGAGAAAACCGGCGAACACCGGGGAGCTGTTTTTT. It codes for CASSPTSGRKPANTGELFF.

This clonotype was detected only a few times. For the CDR3, the DNA is TGCGCCAGCAGAAAAACAGGGGTTTCCTACAATGAGCAGTTCTTC. It codes for CASRKTGVSYNEQFF. This rearrangement joins TRBV5-1 to TRBJ2-1; 7 nucleotides line up with TRBD1. This CDR3 has 15 residues. Per the germline V gene, CDR1 is SGHRS and CDR2 is YFSETQ. V dropped 5 bases and J dropped 1; count of bases not matched to a gene: 6.

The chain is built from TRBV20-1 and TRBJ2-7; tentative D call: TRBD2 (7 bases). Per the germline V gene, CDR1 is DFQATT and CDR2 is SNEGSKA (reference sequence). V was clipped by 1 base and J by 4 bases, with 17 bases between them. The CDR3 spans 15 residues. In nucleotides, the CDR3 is TGCAGTGCTAGAGCACAGGGAGGGAAATTTTACGAGCAGTACTTC. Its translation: CSARAQGGKFYEQYF.

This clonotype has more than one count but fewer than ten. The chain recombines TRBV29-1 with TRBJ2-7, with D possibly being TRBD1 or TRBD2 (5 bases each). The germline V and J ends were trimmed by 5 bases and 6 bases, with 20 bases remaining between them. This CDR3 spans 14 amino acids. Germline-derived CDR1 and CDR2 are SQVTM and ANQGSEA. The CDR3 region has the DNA TGCAGCGTTAGTAGATCGGGACCGAACGCCGAGCAGTACTTC. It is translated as CSVSRSGPNAEQYF.

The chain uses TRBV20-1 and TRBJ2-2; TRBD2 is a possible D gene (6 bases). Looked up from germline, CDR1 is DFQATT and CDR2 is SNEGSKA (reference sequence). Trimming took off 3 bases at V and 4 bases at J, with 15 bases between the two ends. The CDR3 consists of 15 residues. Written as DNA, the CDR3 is TGCAGTGCTAGGATGGCGAGGAGGGGCACCGGGGAGCTGTTTTTT. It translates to CSARMARRGTGELFF.

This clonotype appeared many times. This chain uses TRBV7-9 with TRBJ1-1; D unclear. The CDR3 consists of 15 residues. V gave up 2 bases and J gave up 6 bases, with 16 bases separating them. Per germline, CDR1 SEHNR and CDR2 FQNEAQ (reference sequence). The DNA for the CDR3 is TGTGCCAGCAGCTTAAGCCGTGTGGGGAGCGCTGAAGCTTTCTTT. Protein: CASSLSRVGSAEAFF. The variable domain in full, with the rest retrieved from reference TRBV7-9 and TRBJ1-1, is DTGVSQNPRHKITKRGQNVTFRCDPISEHNRLYWYRQTLGQGPEFLTYFQNEAQLEKSRLLSDRFSAERPKGSFSTLEIQRTEQGDSAMYLCASSLSRVGSAEAFFGQGTRLTVV.

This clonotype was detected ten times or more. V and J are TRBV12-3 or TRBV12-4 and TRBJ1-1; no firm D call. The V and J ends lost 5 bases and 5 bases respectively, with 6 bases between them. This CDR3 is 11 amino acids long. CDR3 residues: CASSIRTEAFF. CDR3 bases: TGTGCCAGCAGTATTAGGACTGAAGCTTTCTTT.

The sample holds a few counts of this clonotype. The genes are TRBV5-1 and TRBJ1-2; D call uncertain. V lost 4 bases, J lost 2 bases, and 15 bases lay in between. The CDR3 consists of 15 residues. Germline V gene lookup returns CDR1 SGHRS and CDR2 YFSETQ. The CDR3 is CASSLGPPQNYGYTF. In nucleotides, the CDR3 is TGCGCCAGCAGCCTCGGTCCACCTCAAAACTATGGCTACACCTTC.